This T cell receptor (beta chain) was recorded in a study of cytomegalovirus exposure and HLA in healthy donors. Study-wide context: An early data release held approximately 80 million unique TCRs from HLA-typed donors.

This clone was found once. Germline trimming cut 0 bases from V and 7 bases from J; bases unmatched to any gene: 4. CDR1 is SGHRS, CDR2 YFSETQ, per germline. The CDR3 sequence is 15 residues long. With 60 Vbeta and 13 Jbeta primers, the PCR was carried out. The table came from immunoSEQ multiplex PCR; TCRdb's copy has only in-frame clones and leaves some out. Seen here are nearly 110,000 clones, about four fifths observed once, and the top ten hold more than 1.5%. The rearrangement uses TRBV5-1 and TRBJ2-2; 9 bases match TRBD2. Material: PBMCs. The origin of this receptor is a man between 45 and 60 years old in good health and CMV-seronegative. The CDR3 sequence is CASSLGLAGLGELFF. The CDR3 coding sequence is TGCGCCAGCAGCTTGGGGCTAGCGGGGCTCGGGGAGCTGTTTTTT.